The source of this T cell receptor (beta chain) is a study of blood T cell repertoires in COVID-19. Study in general: Researchers got acute and convalescent COVID-19 samples from the United States, Italy and Spain. In each case, the material was cDNA or gDNA derived from T cells, B-cell-depleted T cells, or PBMCs.

How the authors handled the data: Amplification of reference gene primers provided the estimated nucleated cell counts. The method was immunoSEQ multiplex PCR; TCRdb's version includes in-frame clones alone and lacks a portion of them. The V and J calls and clone size come from that table; D and trimming were worked out from the DNA. The profile shows 240,000 or so clones, around 87% of them singletons. The CDR3 has 15 amino acids. Germline CDR1 is SNHLY and CDR2 is FYNNEI. Trimming at V came to 7 bases and at J to 0 bases, leaving 2 bases not matched to a gene. This chain connects TRBV2 to TRBJ2-6; 8 positions agree with TRBD1. Sequenced sample: peripheral blood. The sequence was collected from a woman between 25 and 40 years old who had recovered from COVID-19. The CDR3 region has the DNA TGTGCCAGCAAACAGGGGGTCTCTGGGGCCAACGTCCTGACTTTC. Amino acids: CASKQGVSGANVLTF.